This record looks at one T cell receptor (beta chain) sequence and its context. Using immunoSEQ multiplex PCR, the repertoire was profiled, and TCRdb retains in-frame clones only, with some absent. The sample shows tens of thousands of clones, 94% of them seen only once. These data come from a study of lymphopenia after photon versus proton radiotherapy. The CDR3 totals 14 residues. Trimming left V 2 bases short and J 8 bases short, with 16 bases between. In germline, CDR1 is SGDLS, CDR2 YYNGEE. The source was peripheral blood, collected from a patient treated with photon-based radiotherapy. The chain joins TRBV9 to TRBJ1-1; D gene ambiguous. This clonotype originated in a woman aged 45-65 years with cholangiocarcinoma. CDR3 amino acids: CASSVTAMGSEAFF. The CDR3, as DNA: TGTGCCAGCAGCGTTACGGCGATGGGCAGCGAAGCTTTCTTT.